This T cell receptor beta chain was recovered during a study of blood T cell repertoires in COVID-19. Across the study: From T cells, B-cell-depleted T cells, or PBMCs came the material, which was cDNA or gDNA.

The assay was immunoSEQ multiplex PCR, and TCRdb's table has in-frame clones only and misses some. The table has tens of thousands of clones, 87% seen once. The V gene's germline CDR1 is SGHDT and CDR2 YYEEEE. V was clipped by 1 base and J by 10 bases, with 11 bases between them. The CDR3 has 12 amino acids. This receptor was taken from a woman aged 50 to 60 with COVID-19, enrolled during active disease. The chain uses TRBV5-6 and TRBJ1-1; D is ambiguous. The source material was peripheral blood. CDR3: CASSLLALGAFF. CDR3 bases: TGTGCCAGCAGCTTGTTGGCCCTTGGAGCTTTCTTT.